This T cell receptor (beta chain) appears in the sequencing data of a study of brain metastases from non-small cell lung cancer (dated by TCRdb to the late 2010s). With regard to the full study: The study profiled the immune microenvironment of paired resected primary tumors and brain metastases from non-small-cell lung cancer patients.

Library preparation employed the immunoSEQ multiplex PCR assay. T-cell receptor beta chain repertoire sequencing was carried out together with a 770-gene immune expression panel. As stored in TCRdb, this immuneACCESS dataset retains in-frame rearrangements with V and J assigned. A fraction of the clones does not appear; measured against another copy, unresolved V genes explain less than half of the discrepancy, and the remainder lacks a known reason. The sample contains about 4,500 clones, around 87% of them found a single time. The ten largest clones add up to about 3.6% of the sample. As to this clone: Its antigen remains undetermined. No base quality information exists; no much larger clone differs at one position.

The cohort comprised approximately 39 patients with surgically resected non-small-cell lung cancer who had both primary tumor and brain metastasis specimens. Archival formalin-fixed, paraffin-embedded tissues were used as the tumor specimens. Study-level results and caveats: Paired brain metastases and primary tumors largely shared TCR repertoires, although T-cell densities in the metastases were sparse. T-cell infiltration was lower in brain metastases than in primary tumors (P < 0.001). Compared with the matched primary tumors, about two thirds of brain metastases appeared to show expanded T-cell clones.

The germline V gene (reference sequence) provides CDR1 LNHDA and CDR2 SQIVND. Trimming leaves V shorter by 5 bases and J shorter by 4 bases, with the junction holding 9 bases beyond the gene matches. Spanning cysteine to phenylalanine, the CDR3 consists of 16 amino acids. Kept here is only the CDR3 DNA, which spans 48 bases and is read in frame from base 1. The clonotype originates from a donor at least 40 years old with non-small cell lung cancer. The chain links TRBV19 with TRBJ1-2; 11 bases in between match TRBD1. Sequencing used primary lung tumor tissue. This sample's cell subset or site label indicates: primary lung tumor paired with brain metastasis. The CDR3 protein sequence reads: CASSLYPGQGAYGYTF. The DNA sequence reads TGTGCCAGTAGTCTCTATCCCGGACAGGGGGCCTATGGCTACACCTTC.